The 28 T cell receptor beta chains below all came from one sample that was sequenced in a study of T cell changes during pregnancy in multiple sclerosis. The protocol was immunoSEQ multiplex PCR, while the TCRdb copy is restricted to in-frame clones and leaves out a portion. The repertoire has 35,000 to 40,000 clones, around nine tenths of them found once; the top ten carry approximately 5.1%. The sequences come from peripheral blood, collected in the third trimester of pregnancy. These receptor sequences come from a female donor in good health, enrolled as a control in a pregnancy study.

The chain employs TRBV4-3 and TRBJ2-5, with D tentatively TRBD1 (6 bases). V was pared by 0 bases and J by 1 base, with 15 bases between. The CDR3 consists of 17 residues. Germline V gene lookup returns CDR1 LGHNA and CDR2 YSLEER. CDR3: CASSQDWLGTSQETQYF. CDR3 DNA sequence: TGCGCCAGCAGCCAAGACTGGCTCGGGACATCCCAAGAGACCCAGTACTTC.

The chain employs TRBV23-1 and TRBJ1-2, with a tentative D call TRBD1 (6 bases). TRBV23-1 is known as an ORF, though its function is uncertain. Trimming took 0 bases from V and 8 from J, leaving 31 bases between them. The length of the CDR3 is 20 residues. The CDR3 reads CASSQSHAKQQGYPLRGYTF. The CDR3 DNA sequence: TGCGCCAGCAGTCAATCCCACGCAAAACAACAGGGCTATCCGCTCCGGGGCTACACCTTC.

This rearrangement joins TRBV7-3 to TRBJ2-1, with a possible D match to TRBD1 (5 bases). V was pared by 3 bases and J by 8 bases, with 11 bases between. This CDR3 is built from 13 residues. CDR1 and CDR2 from the germline V gene are SGHTA and FQGTGA. CDR3 nucleotides: TGTGCCAGCAGCTTTCGATCAGGGTATGAGCAGTTCTTC. Its protein product is CASSFRSGYEQFF.

The chain employs TRBV5-6 and TRBJ2-5; possibly TRBD2 for D (6 bases). The CDR3 has 14 residues. Trimming took off 4 bases at V and 0 bases at J, with 10 bases between the two ends. Germline CDR1 reads SGHDT; CDR2 reads YYEEEE. The CDR3 is CASSGEAYQETQYF. Written as DNA, the CDR3 is TGTGCCAGCAGCGGGGAGGCTTACCAAGAGACCCAGTACTTC.

The rearrangement uses TRBV6-5 and TRBJ2-1; 8 nucleotides match TRBD2. The CDR3 is made up of 15 amino acids. From germline, CDR1 is MNHEY and CDR2 SVGAGI. The J segment lost 4 bases and the V segment lost 6 bases, leaving 8 bases of the junction unmatched. The CDR3 DNA reads as TGTGCCAGCAGCCGTACTAGCGGCATATACAATGAGCAGTTCTTC. Its translation: CASSRTSGIYNEQFF.

This clone was seen more than once but under ten times. CDR3 DNA: TGTGCCAGCAGTGTCCAGGCGTGGGACGAGCAGTACTTC. Its translation is CASSVQAWDEQYF. This sequence joins TRBV6-4 and TRBJ2-7; D is undetermined. Germline lookup yields CDR1 MRHNA and CDR2 SNTAGT. The CDR3 is made up of 13 amino acids. The V end was cut by 4 bases, the J end by 5 bases, with 12 bases between.

Only a few counts were recorded for this clone. The V call is TRBV28, the J call TRBJ2-5, with a tentative D call TRBD1 (5 bases). This CDR3 has 12 residues. Germline V gene sequence: CDR1 MDHEN, CDR2 SYDVKM. The ends were cut back, 5 bases at V and 5 bases at J, with 9 bases in the middle. The CDR3 reads CASSPHRETQYF. In DNA form, the CDR3 reads TGTGCCAGCAGTCCCCACAGGGAGACCCAGTACTTC.

The chain combines TRBV5-1 with TRBJ2-7; 7 nucleotides align to TRBD1. The junction had 5 bases not matched to a gene; V was cut back by 3 bases and J by 5 bases. The CDR3 is made up of 13 amino acids. The germline CDR1 and CDR2 sequences are SGHRS and YFSETQ. The CDR3 region has the DNA TGCGCCAGCAGCTCCGACAGGGTCCACGAGCAGTACTTC. It codes for CASSSDRVHEQYF.

This rearrangement joins TRBV9 to TRBJ2-1; 10 bases fit TRBD2. This CDR3 spans 17 amino acids. Germline V gene data show CDR1 as SGDLS and CDR2 as YYNGEE. V lost 3 bases to trimming and J lost 7 bases; unmatched junction nucleotides: 13. The CDR3 loop is CASSASGGARGGNEQFF. Written as DNA, the CDR3 is TGTGCCAGCAGCGCCAGCGGGGGGGCCCGGGGTGGAAATGAGCAGTTCTTC.

This chain uses TRBV25-1 with TRBJ2-3; D is uncertain. Germline V gives CDR1 MGHDK, CDR2 SYGVNS. The CDR3 has 12 residues. V shed 2 bases and J shed 5 bases, with 5 bases lying between them. CDR3 loop: CASSETVDTQYF. The DNA for the CDR3 is TGTGCCAGCAGTGAAACGGTAGATACGCAGTATTTT.

This chain links TRBV5-6 with TRBJ1-1; D may be TRBD1 (6 bases). Germline CDR1 reads SGHDT; CDR2 reads YYEEEE. V was shortened by 3 bases and J by 1 base, with 19 bases between the two germline ends. This CDR3 comprises 17 residues. The CDR3: CASSSLLRTVKNTEAFF. CDR3 DNA sequence: TGTGCCAGCAGCTCTCTACTGAGGACAGTAAAGAACACTGAAGCTTTCTTT.

The count of this clone is one. The chain combines TRBV5-6 with TRBJ2-7; 9 positions agree with TRBD2. The V and J ends lost 0 bases and 5 bases, in that order; junction bases with no gene match: 6. This CDR3 region has 15 residues. The germline CDR1 and CDR2 sequences are SGHDT and YYEEEE. The CDR3 here is CASSLVAGEVHEQYF. The CDR3 bases are TGTGCCAGCAGCTTGGTAGCGGGAGAGGTCCACGAGCAGTACTTC.

The chain combines TRBV4-2 with TRBJ2-5, with TRBD2 identical over 10 bases. Looked up from germline, CDR1 is LGHNA and CDR2 is YNFKEQ. Unmatched junction bases numbered 8, after V lost 0 bases and J lost 1 base. The CDR3 has 18 residues. The CDR3 loop reads CASSQDPRLAGPQETQYF. The CDR3 region has the DNA TGTGCCAGCAGCCAAGATCCGCGACTAGCGGGCCCCCAAGAGACCCAGTACTTC.

The chain joins TRBV13 to TRBJ2-1; possible D gene TRBD1, 5 bases. The CDR3 has 15 residues. Germline CDR1 and CDR2: PRHDT and FYEKMQ (reference sequence). Trimming took 4 bases from V and 3 from J, leaving 13 bases between them. CDR3 amino acids: CASSSSGARYNEQFF. The CDR3 DNA reads as TGTGCCAGCAGCTCCTCTGGGGCCCGCTACAATGAGCAGTTCTTC.

V gene TRBV6-6 combines with J gene TRBJ1-1; D remains ambiguous. Trimming removed 5 bases at V and 8 bases at J, with 9 bases between. The CDR3 has 11 amino acids. CDR1 MNHNY and CDR2 SVGAGI come from the germline V gene (reference sequence). As DNA, the CDR3 is TGTGCCAGCAGTCCAGGAAGCGAAGCTTTCTTT. The encoded protein is CASSPGSEAFF.

The J gene is TRBJ2-3, the V gene TRBV19, with 10 bases identical to TRBD1. The CDR3 totals 15 residues. The germline gives CDR1 LNHDA, CDR2 SQIVND (reference sequence). V shed 1 base and J 5 bases; nucleotides not matched to a gene: 3. CDR3 protein: CASSIGQGAGDTQYF. The DNA for the CDR3 is TGTGCCAGTAGTATAGGACAGGGGGCGGGAGATACGCAGTATTTT.

The chain couples TRBV19 to TRBJ2-3; a weak D match, TRBD1 (5 bases). Germline V gene data show CDR1 as LNHDA and CDR2 as SQIVND (reference sequence). Trimming left V 4 bases short and J 2 bases short, with 13 bases between. The CDR3 loop spans 15 amino acids. The CDR3 DNA follows: TGTGCCAGTAGTACCTGGGGCTCGTTCACAGATACGCAGTATTTT. It translates to CASSTWGSFTDTQYF.

The V call is TRBV4-2, the J call TRBJ2-2; a weak D match, TRBD1 (5 bases). V was shortened by 1 base and J by 4 bases, with 16 bases between the two germline ends. This CDR3 comprises 17 residues. Germline V CDR1 and CDR2: LGHNA, YNFKEQ. CDR3 sequence reads: CASSQVSWGAGTGELFF. For the CDR3, the DNA is TGTGCCAGCAGCCAAGTTTCCTGGGGCGCCGGCACCGGGGAGCTGTTTTTT.

The chain recombines TRBV28 with TRBJ2-1, with TRBD2 identical over 9 bases. The length of the CDR3 is 19 residues. Trimming cost V 7 bases and J 0 bases; bases outside gene matches: 16. CDR1 MDHEN and CDR2 SYDVKM come from the germline V gene. The CDR3 DNA is TGTGCCAGCACCCCCTTAATAACCCGACTAGCGGCCTCCTACAATGAGCAGTTCTTC. The encoded protein is CASTPLITRLAASYNEQFF.

The genes are TRBV27 and TRBJ1-4, with D uncertain. This CDR3 is built from 15 residues. Trimming took 3 bases from V and 5 from J, leaving 13 bases between them. CDR1 is MNHEY and CDR2 is SMNVEV in the germline V gene (reference sequence). The CDR3 protein is CASSFRLSENEKLFF. CDR3 sequence (DNA): TGTGCCAGCAGTTTCCGACTCAGTGAAAATGAAAAACTGTTTTTT.

This clone was seen more than once but under ten times. The rearrangement uses TRBV6-5 and TRBJ1-4; perhaps TRBD1 as D (5 bases). The CDR3 has 14 amino acids. Germline V gives CDR1 MNHEY, CDR2 SVGAGI. The ends were cut back, 5 bases at V and 7 bases at J, with 14 bases in the middle. The CDR3 nucleotides read TGTGCCAGCAGTCGGGGGGAGAGGGGTGAAAAACTGTTTTTT. It codes for CASSRGERGEKLFF.

The V call is TRBV6-1, the J call TRBJ2-1; maybe TRBD2 (6 bases). The V gene lost 3 bases and the J gene lost 6 bases, with 12 bases spanning the gap. Germline-derived CDR1 and CDR2 are MNHNS and SASEGT. The CDR3 length is 14 residues. The CDR3 is CASSERDESNEQFF. The CDR3 DNA is TGTGCCAGCAGTGAGCGGGATGAGAGCAATGAGCAGTTCTTC.

This clone has just one count. The chain has TRBV19 and TRBJ1-2; D remains unclear. V was trimmed by 6 bases and J by 8 bases, leaving 19 bases between them. This CDR3 is built from 14 residues. Germline-derived CDR1 and CDR2 are LNHDA and SQIVND (reference sequence). CDR3: CASREAGGSSGYTF. In DNA, the CDR3 is TGTGCCAGTAGGGAGGCAGGCGGCTCGTCGGGCTACACCTTC.

In this sample, this clone is medium-sized (0.01 to 0.1%). V is TRBV6-5 and J is TRBJ1-1; 7 bases align to TRBD1. The CDR3 contains 15 residues. The germline V gene has CDR1 MNHEY and CDR2 SVGAGI. V was pared by 2 bases and J by 5 bases, with 8 bases of the junction left unmatched. Here the CDR3 DNA reads TGTGCCAGCAGTTACACGCCCGACAGGGATACTGAAGCTTTCTTT. Encoded protein: CASSYTPDRDTEAFF.

The chain has TRBV30 and TRBJ2-7; the match to TRBD1 covers 7 bases. CDR1 and CDR2 (germline): GTSNPN, SVGIG (reference sequence). The CDR3 runs to 13 residues. V was pared by 5 bases and J by 1 base, with 5 bases of the junction left unmatched. CDR3 sequence reads: CAWGQGQSYEQYF. As DNA, the CDR3 is TGTGCCTGGGGGCAGGGACAGTCCTACGAGCAGTACTTC.

The chain recombines TRBV7-2 with TRBJ2-5; D call uncertain. The V and J ends lost 2 bases and 2 bases respectively, with 9 bases between them. This CDR3 is built from 14 residues. CDR1 and CDR2 (germline): SGHTA, FQGNSA. CDR3 DNA sequence: TGTGCCAGCAGCTTAATCGCTATTCAAGAGACCCAGTACTTC. The encoded protein is CASSLIAIQETQYF.

In its sample, this clone was seen a few times. This chain's CDR3 is CASSLAAAEAFF. The CDR3 DNA follows: TGTGCCAGCAGCTTAGCAGCCGCTGAAGCTTTCTTT. The genes are TRBV7-9 and TRBJ1-1; D unclear. The germline gives CDR1 SEHNR, CDR2 FQNEAQ (reference sequence). Trimming took off 0 bases at V and 6 bases at J, with 5 bases between the two ends. There are 12 residues in the CDR3.

This chain joins TRBV29-1 and TRBJ2-2, with D maybe TRBD2 (6 bases). The germline CDR1 and CDR2 sequences are SQVTM and ANQGSEA. The ends were cut back, 4 bases at V and 1 base at J, with 13 bases in the middle. The CDR3 length is 15 residues. CDR3 in amino acids: CSVGGVVENTGELFF. As DNA, the CDR3 is TGCAGCGTTGGGGGGGTCGTAGAGAACACCGGGGAGCTGTTTTTT.